This T cell receptor (beta chain) was sequenced for a study of CD8+CD57+ T cells in acquired aplastic anemia. Looked up from germline, CDR1 is ENHRY and CDR2 is SYGVKD. This CDR3 is 15 amino acids long. Trimming removed 2 bases from V and 2 bases from J, with 10 bases in between. The patients chosen for sequencing had shown expansion of CD8+CD57+ cells (detected by flow cytometry). There were no patients without severe acquired aplastic anemia. When blood sampling took place, the patients had received no therapy. CDR3 and TCR beta VDJ profiling relied on genomic DNA as the template. TCRdb re-derived calls from the reads in MiXCR, one entry per CDR3 protein. The sample includes fewer than 200,000 distinct CDR3 sequences, approximately 48% of them seen just once. Notes on this clonotype: The antigen is not known.

Broader study findings: Patients shared approximately 30 CD8+ CDR3 sequences with controls. Patients did not significantly differ from controls in CD8+ Simpson's diversity.

This chain joins TRBV10-3 and TRBJ1-5; no definite D call. Sequencing was done on a sample of sorted CD4+, CD8+, or CD8+CD57+ T cells (not recorded which) from PBMCs. This receptor was obtained from a human donor with aplastic anemia. The CDR3 sequence: CAISESKGGNQPQHF. Here the CDR3 DNA reads TGTGCCATCAGTGAGAGTAAGGGCGGCAATCAGCCCCAGCATTTT.